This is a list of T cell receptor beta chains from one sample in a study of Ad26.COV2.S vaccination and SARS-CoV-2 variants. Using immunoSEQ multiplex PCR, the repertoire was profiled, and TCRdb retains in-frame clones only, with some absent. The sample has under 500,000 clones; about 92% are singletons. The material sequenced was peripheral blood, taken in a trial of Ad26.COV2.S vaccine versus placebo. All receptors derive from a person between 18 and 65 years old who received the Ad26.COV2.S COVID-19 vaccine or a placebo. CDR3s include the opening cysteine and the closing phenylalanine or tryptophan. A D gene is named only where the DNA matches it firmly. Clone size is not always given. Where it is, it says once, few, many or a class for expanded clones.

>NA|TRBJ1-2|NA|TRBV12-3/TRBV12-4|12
TGTGCCAGCAGTCCGGGGTCTTATGGCTACACCTTC
CASSPGSYGYTF
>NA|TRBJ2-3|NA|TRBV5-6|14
TGTGCCAGCAGCTTCAGGGTCTCAGCAGATACGCAGTATTTT
CASSFRVSADTQYF
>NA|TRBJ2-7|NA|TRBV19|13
TGTGCCAGTAGTAACGGACCTTCATATGAGCAGTACTTC
CASSNGPSYEQYF
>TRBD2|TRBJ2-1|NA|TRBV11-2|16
TGTGCCAGCAGCACGAGGACTAGCGGGGGGTGGGATGAGCAGTTCTTC
CASSTRTSGGWDEQFF
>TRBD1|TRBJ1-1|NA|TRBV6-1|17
TGTGCCAGCAGTAAAGACAGGGTAGAGCGTCTGAACACTGAAGCTTTCTTT
CASSKDRVERLNTEAFF
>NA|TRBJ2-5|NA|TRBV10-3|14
TGTGCCATCAGTGAGCGGGGGTACCAAGAGACCCAGTACTTC
CAISERGYQETQYF
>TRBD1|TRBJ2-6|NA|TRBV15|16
TGTGCCACCAGCAGAGACGACAGGGCTGGGGCCAACGTCCTGACTTTC
CATSRDDRAGANVLTF
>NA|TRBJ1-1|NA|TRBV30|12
TGTGCCTGGATTATGATGAACACTGAAGCTTTCTTT
CAWIMMNTEAFF
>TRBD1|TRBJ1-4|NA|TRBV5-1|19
TGCGCCAGCAGCTTTGCCGGGACAGGGGGAGGTGCAACTAATGAAAAACTGTTTTTT
CASSFAGTGGGATNEKLFF
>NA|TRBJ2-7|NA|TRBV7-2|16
TGTGCCAGCAGTCTTGGCTGGGGAGGACCATCCTACGAGCAGTACTTC
CASSLGWGGPSYEQYF
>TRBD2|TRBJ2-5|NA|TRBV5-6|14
TGTGCCAGCAGCTTTAGCGGGGGGTTAGAGACCCAGTACTTC
CASSFSGGLETQYF
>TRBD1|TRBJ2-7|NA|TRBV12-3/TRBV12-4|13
TGTGCCAGCAGTTCGGGACAGGGGTACGAGCAGTACTTC
CASSSGQGYEQYF
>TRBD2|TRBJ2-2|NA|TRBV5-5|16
TGTGCCACCTCTCTGCTAGCGGGGGGGAACACCGGGGAGCTGTTTTTT
CATSLLAGGNTGELFF
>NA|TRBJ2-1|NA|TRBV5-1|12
TGCGCCAGCAGCTTATACCAAAATGAGCAGTTCTTC
CASSLYQNEQFF
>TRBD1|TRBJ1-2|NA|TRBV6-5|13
TGTGCCATCCGGGACAGCCTCAACTATGGCTACACCTTC
CAIRDSLNYGYTF
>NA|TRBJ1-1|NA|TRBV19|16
TGTGCCAGTAGGGTAATGGGAGGCCGTGGGGACACTGAAGCTTTCTTT
CASRVMGGRGDTEAFF
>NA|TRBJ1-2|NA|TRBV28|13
TGTGCCAGCAGGGGAACAGGGAGCTCTGGCCACACCTTC
CASRGTGSSGHTF
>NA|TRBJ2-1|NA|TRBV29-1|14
TGCAGCGTTCGGGCCGCGGCTACGTACAATGAGCAGTTCTTC
CSVRAAATYNEQFF
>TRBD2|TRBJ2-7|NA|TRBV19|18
TGTGCCAGTAGTATTTTTTTGGGCGGGGCTAGCGGCACCTACGAGCAGTACTTC
CASSIFLGGASGTYEQYF
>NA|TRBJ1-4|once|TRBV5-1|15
TGCGCCAGCAGCTTGACAGGTCTTGGTAATGAAAAACTGTTTTTT
CASSLTGLGNEKLFF
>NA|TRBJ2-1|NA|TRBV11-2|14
TGTGCCAGCAGCCCTAGGACGGACTACAATGAGCAGTTCTTC
CASSPRTDYNEQFF
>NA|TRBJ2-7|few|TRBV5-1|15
TGCGCCAGCAGCTTGGACCCTGCGGCGGCATACGAGCAGTACTTC
CASSLDPAAAYEQYF
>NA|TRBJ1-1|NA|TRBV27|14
TGTGCCAGCAGTTTATGGGGGCCGGGCACTGAAGCTTTCTTT
CASSLWGPGTEAFF
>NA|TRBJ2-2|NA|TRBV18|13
TGTGCCAGCTCACCAAAGGGGACCGGGGAGCTGTTTTTT
CASSPKGTGELFF